The 3 T cell receptor beta chains below come from one sample, sequenced in a study of cytomegalovirus exposure and HLA in healthy donors. The PCR employed 60 Vbeta primers together with 13 Jbeta primers. Profiling relied on immunoSEQ multiplex PCR, and the TCRdb table lists in-frame clones only, not all of them. The table records 100,000 to 150,000 clones, about a sixth of them present only once. Material: PBMCs. All receptors come from a female donor in good health and CMV-seropositive.

This clone was detected a few times. The chain combines TRBV2 with TRBJ2-7, with 8 bases that match TRBD2. CDR3 size: 14 residues. Looked up from germline, CDR1 is SNHLY and CDR2 is FYNNEI. J lost 1 base, V lost 6 bases, and 5 bases had no gene match. The DNA for the CDR3 is TGTGCCAGCAGGGCGAGCGGGAGTTCCTACGAGCAGTACTTC. It yields the protein CASRASGSSYEQYF.

The gene calls are TRBV6-1 and TRBJ2-4; 9 nucleotides match TRBD1. CDR1 and CDR2 from the germline V gene are MNHNS and SASEGT. The CDR3 is 15 residues long. V lost 4 bases and J lost 7; bases outside the gene matches: 8. This chain's CDR3 is CASSGRDRAINIQYF. The CDR3, as DNA: TGTGCCAGCAGTGGCCGGGACAGGGCCATTAACATTCAGTACTTC.

This clone was counted only a few times. CDR3 sequence: CASSSPFSGPTYEQYF. DNA for the CDR3: TGTGCCAGCAGTTCCCCTTTTAGCGGACCGACCTACGAGCAGTACTTC. This chain connects TRBV27 to TRBJ2-7, with D possibly matching TRBD2 (6 bases). V lost 4 bases and J 2 bases, leaving 18 bases between the germline ends. The CDR3 contains 16 residues. The germline gives CDR1 MNHEY, CDR2 SMNVEV (reference sequence).